These 15 T cell receptor beta chains came from one sample sequenced in a study of OX40 agonist ivuxolimab in advanced cancers. The data were produced by immunoSEQ multiplex PCR, yet TCRdb's version contains in-frame clones alone and is incomplete. The table shows fewer than 95,000 clones, with around 90% occurring only once. Specimen: CD4+ or CD8+ T cells sorted from blood, collected in a trial of the OX40 agonist ivuxolimab. All receptors come from an adult with an advanced solid tumor such as melanoma, head and neck, liver or kidney cancer.

This clone appeared once. The J gene is TRBJ2-7, the V gene TRBV11-3; D might be TRBD1 or TRBD2, each matching 5 bases. The germline V gene encodes CDR1 SGHNT and CDR2 YENEEA. CDR3 length equals 15 residues. V gave up 1 base and J gave up 1 base, with 11 bases separating them. CDR3 DNA: TGTGCCAGCAGCTTAGGGGGACCTAATTCCTACGAGCAGTACTTC. Its protein is CASSLGGPNSYEQYF.

This clone was picked up a small number of times. J is TRBJ1-2 and V is TRBV2; no clear D. CDR3 size: 16 residues. Per germline, CDR1 SNHLY and CDR2 FYNNEI. The ends were cut back, 2 bases at V and 5 bases at J, with 18 bases in the middle. The CDR3 nucleotides are TGTGCCAGCAGTGAAACGCTCACCTGGACGAGTTATGGCTACACCTTC. It is translated as CASSETLTWTSYGYTF.

This CDR3 is CASSPGSGAYQPQHF. The CDR3 DNA reads TGTGCCAGCAGCCCAGGGTCGGGGGCCTATCAGCCCCAGCATTTT. V and J are TRBV6-6 and TRBJ1-5, with D perhaps matching TRBD1 (6 bases). The CDR3 consists of 15 residues. Germline V gene sequence: CDR1 MNHNY, CDR2 SVGAGI (reference sequence). V was trimmed by 6 bases and J by 5 bases, leaving 17 bases between them.

The chain couples TRBV6-5 to TRBJ2-3; D is perhaps TRBD1 (5 bases). The CDR3 consists of 14 residues. V dropped 8 bases and J dropped 0 bases, with 12 bases sitting between them. Germline V gives CDR1 MNHEY, CDR2 SVGAGI. The CDR3, as DNA: TGTGCCAGCGGCGCTGGGGCTAGCACAGATACGCAGTATTTT. Its translation: CASGAGASTDTQYF.

The rearrangement joins TRBV6-1 to TRBJ1-1; D gene ambiguous. There are 15 residues in the CDR3. From germline, CDR1 is MNHNS and CDR2 SASEGT. V was shortened by 8 bases and J by 0 bases, with 16 bases between the two germline ends. Here the CDR3 reads CASPTEGDMNTEAFF. The CDR3 DNA reads TGTGCCAGCCCCACGGAGGGAGACATGAACACTGAAGCTTTCTTT.

The V gene is TRBV27, the J gene TRBJ2-3; no definite D call. Trimming pared 3 bases from V and 2 bases from J, leaving 6 bases between. Germline lookup yields CDR1 MNHEY and CDR2 SMNVEV (reference sequence). This CDR3 has 13 residues. In DNA form, the CDR3 reads TGTGCCAGCAGTTTGTTGGCCACAGATACGCAGTATTTT. It translates to CASSLLATDTQYF.

The J gene is TRBJ2-1, the V gene TRBV7-9; maybe TRBD2 (6 bases). CDR1 is SEHNR and CDR2 is FQNEAQ in the germline V gene (reference sequence). This CDR3 spans 16 amino acids. The V gene lost 2 bases and the J gene lost 9 bases, with 20 bases spanning the gap. In DNA, the CDR3 is TGTGCCAGCAGCTTATTTGGAGCGGGCAACCGTTTTGAGCAGTTCTTC. Translation gives CASSLFGAGNRFEQFF.

This CDR3 is CASSAGTGGNEQFF. CDR3 nucleotides: TGCGCCAGCAGCGCCGGGACAGGGGGTAATGAGCAGTTCTTC. The chain is built from TRBV5-1 and TRBJ2-1; TRBD1 matches 11 bases. Germline values: CDR1 SGHRS, CDR2 YFSETQ. The CDR3 extends over 14 amino acids. With V trimmed by 4 bases and J by 7 bases, 4 bases remained unmatched.

The V gene is TRBV19, the J gene TRBJ1-5; D gene ambiguous. V was shortened by 3 bases and J by 4 bases, with 7 bases between the two germline ends. Germline V gene sequence: CDR1 LNHDA, CDR2 SQIVND (reference sequence). CDR3 size: 13 residues. The CDR3 nucleotides are TGTGCCAGTAGTATCGGGCAGAATCAGCCCCAGCATTTT. Amino acid sequence: CASSIGQNQPQHF.

V is TRBV5-1 and J is TRBJ2-2; 7 bases are a match to TRBD2. Trimming at V came to 4 bases and at J to 2 bases, leaving 11 bases not matched to a gene. The germline gives CDR1 SGHRS, CDR2 YFSETQ. The CDR3 is made up of 17 amino acids. Here the CDR3 DNA reads TGCGCCAGCAGCCCGGGGGTAGGGAGGGCCAACACCGGGGAGCTGTTTTTT. The encoded protein is CASSPGVGRANTGELFF.

J is TRBJ1-2 and V is TRBV30; no definite D call. The V end was cut by 0 bases, the J end by 3 bases, with 17 bases between. CDR3 size: 16 residues. CDR1 is GTSNPN and CDR2 is SVGIG in the germline V gene (reference sequence). The CDR3 spells CAWSVRRVGAHYGYTF. DNA for the CDR3: TGTGCCTGGAGTGTCCGCCGAGTGGGAGCCCACTATGGCTACACCTTC.

The chain combines TRBV20-1 with TRBJ2-1; D is unresolved. The CDR3 is 11 residues long. Trimming pared 4 bases from V and 1 base from J, leaving 2 bases between. In germline, CDR1 is DFQATT, CDR2 SNEGSKA (reference sequence). DNA of the CDR3: TGCAGTGCTATGTCCTACAATGAGCAGTTCTTC. Translation: CSAMSYNEQFF.

This sequence joins TRBV5-5 and TRBJ2-5; TRBD1 is a possible D gene (6 bases). CDR1 and CDR2 (germline): SGHKS, YYEKEE (reference sequence). This CDR3 contains 15 residues. V was trimmed by 1 base and J by 1 base, leaving 11 bases between them. The chain's CDR3 is CASSLRRTAQETQYF. As DNA, the CDR3 is TGTGCCAGCAGCTTGCGAAGGACAGCCCAAGAGACCCAGTACTTC.

This clone was counted a single time. This chain links TRBV28 with TRBJ2-5; 12 bases fit TRBD2. Germline values: CDR1 MDHEN, CDR2 SYDVKM. The CDR3 sequence is 16 residues long. The ends lost 4 bases at V and 5 bases at J; junction bases unmatched: 8. The CDR3 reads CASSSGASGREETQYF. CDR3 bases: TGTGCCAGCAGTTCAGGGGCTAGCGGGAGGGAGGAGACCCAGTACTTC.

This chain joins TRBV5-1 and TRBJ1-5; 7 nucleotides match TRBD1. Germline-derived CDR1 and CDR2 are SGHRS and YFSETQ. CDR3 length: 15 amino acids. The trim removed 2 bases at V and 5 bases at J, leaving 7 bases unmatched. The DNA for the CDR3 is TGCGCCAGCAGCTTCACCGGGACAGCGGATCAGCCCCAGCATTTT. Its translation is CASSFTGTADQPQHF.